Following are 20 T cell receptor beta chains from one sample sequenced in a study of cytomegalovirus exposure and HLA in healthy donors (dated by TCRdb to 2017 to 2019). The method behind the library was the immunoSEQ multiplex PCR assay. For the multiplex PCR, a mixture combining 60 forward primers for TCR Vbeta segments and 13 reverse primers for TCR Jbeta segments was used. TCRdb limited this immuneACCESS table to in-frame rearrangements with V and J called. A share of clones is missing; checked studies link under half to unresolved V genes, and the rest is unexplained. The sample profile shows under 200,000 clones; 80% of them were found once. The top ten clones comprise 1.3% of the sample. Sequencing was performed on PBMCs. The source is a man under 40 in good health and CMV-seronegative.

The chain joins TRBV30 to TRBJ2-5; the D gene is possibly TRBD1 (6 bases). CDR1 and CDR2 (germline): GTSNPN, SVGIG (reference sequence). With 3 bases removed from V and 1 base from J, the gap between germline ends came to 12 bases. The CDR3 consists of 14 residues. The CDR3 reads CAWSTGQLQETQYF. The CDR3 bases are TGTGCCTGGAGCACAGGGCAACTCCAAGAGACCCAGTACTTC.

V usage is TRBV27 and J usage is TRBJ2-5; D might be TRBD1 (5 bases). V was clipped by 8 bases and J by 1 base, with 17 bases between them. Germline CDR1 reads MNHEY; CDR2 reads SMNVEV (reference sequence). The CDR3 has 15 residues. The CDR3 nucleotides are TGTGCCAGCGGACCACGACAGATTTTCCAAGAGACCCAGTACTTC. Protein sequence: CASGPRQIFQETQYF.

The J gene is TRBJ1-3, the V gene TRBV6-5; the D gene is possibly TRBD1 (5 bases). Germline assignment: CDR1 MNHEY and CDR2 SVGAGI. The CDR3 has 15 residues. V lost 0 bases and J 2 bases, leaving 8 bases between the germline ends. CDR3 loop: CASSYSWGAGNTIYF. Here the CDR3 DNA reads TGTGCCAGCAGTTACTCGTGGGGGGCTGGAAACACCATATATTTT.

The chain is built from TRBV25-1 and TRBJ1-2; the match to TRBD1 covers 7 bases. The CDR3 totals 15 residues. V lost 2 bases and J lost 2; bases outside the gene matches: 5. Germline CDR1 MGHDK, CDR2 SYGVNS. CDR3 DNA sequence: TGTGCCAGCAGTGAACCGGGACAGAAAAACTATGGCTACACCTTC. It encodes CASSEPGQKNYGYTF.

CDR3 protein: CASSVEWGGFGEKLFF. Written as DNA, the CDR3 is TGTGCCAGCAGCGTAGAGTGGGGGGGCTTCGGTGAAAAACTGTTTTTT. The chain recombines TRBV9 with TRBJ1-4; D might be TRBD1 (6 bases). This CDR3 comprises 16 residues. Between the trimmed V and J ends, which lost 0 bases and 7 bases, there was a span of 16 bases. Germline V gene data show CDR1 as SGDLS and CDR2 as YYNGEE.

The V gene is TRBV27, the J gene TRBJ1-3; D uncertain. This CDR3 has 13 residues. Germline CDR1 reads MNHEY; CDR2 reads SMNVEV (reference sequence). The germline V and J ends were trimmed by 6 bases and 0 bases, with 6 bases remaining between them. CDR3 region: CASSPFSGNTIYF. The CDR3 bases are TGTGCCAGCAGCCCCTTCTCTGGAAACACCATATATTTT.

The rearrangement uses TRBV14 and TRBJ1-3, with D uncertain. CDR1 is SGHDN and CDR2 is FVKESK in the germline V gene. Trimming took 4 bases from V and 0 from J, leaving 13 bases between them. This CDR3 comprises 16 residues. Here the CDR3 reads CASSPLSSSSGNTIYF. CDR3 nucleotide sequence: TGTGCCAGCAGCCCTCTCTCATCCAGCTCTGGAAACACCATATATTTT.

This clone was picked up a small number of times. The chain couples TRBV29-1 to TRBJ2-3; D call uncertain. Germline CDR1 is SQVTM and CDR2 is ANQGSEA. The CDR3 has 13 residues. Between the trimmed V and J ends, which lost 5 bases and 3 bases, there was a span of 12 bases. DNA of the CDR3: TGCAGCGTTCGCAGGAACCCTACAGATACGCAGTATTTT. This codes for CSVRRNPTDTQYF.

The V gene is TRBV7-3, the J gene TRBJ1-5; D is possibly TRBD1 (5 bases). Per the germline V gene, CDR1 is SGHTA and CDR2 is FQGTGA. The CDR3 loop spans 15 amino acids. Trimming left V 2 bases short and J 2 bases short, with 10 bases between. The CDR3: CASSLDGGGNQPQHF. The CDR3 DNA reads as TGTGCCAGCAGCTTAGATGGGGGGGGCAATCAGCCCCAGCATTTT.

This chain uses TRBV30 with TRBJ1-1; D may be TRBD1 (5 bases). This CDR3 has 16 amino acids. The V gene lost 3 bases and the J gene lost 4 bases, with 21 bases spanning the gap. Germline lookup yields CDR1 GTSNPN and CDR2 SVGIG (reference sequence). The CDR3 sequence: CAWSGGVRLVGTEAFF. CDR3 DNA: TGTGCCTGGAGCGGGGGAGTTCGACTAGTCGGCACTGAAGCTTTCTTT.

V is TRBV18 and J is TRBJ2-3; 8 nucleotides line up with TRBD2. Trimming at V came to 2 bases and at J to 4 bases, leaving 5 bases not matched to a gene. The CDR3 covers 15 residues. Germline CDR1 and CDR2: KGHSH and LQKENI. The CDR3 spells CASSPTRTSPDTQYF. The DNA for the CDR3 is TGTGCCAGCTCACCAACGAGGACTAGCCCAGATACGCAGTATTTT.

The chain joins TRBV5-5 to TRBJ2-5; 12 bases agree with TRBD2. The DNA matches TRBJ2-7 better at its end, which makes the J call doubtful. The CDR3 extends over 15 amino acids. Per the germline V gene, CDR1 is SGHKS and CDR2 is YYEKEE (reference sequence). The CDR3 DNA sequence: TGTGCCAGCAGCACGGGGACTAGCGGGTCCTACGAGCAGTACTTC. Translation gives CASSTGTSGSYEQYF.

The gene calls are TRBV9 and TRBJ2-3, with D maybe TRBD2 (7 bases). V was cut by 3 bases and J by 4 bases, with 18 bases left in between. The CDR3 sequence is 16 residues long. Germline assignment: CDR1 SGDLS and CDR2 YYNGEE. The CDR3 region is CASSARGAGHADTQYF. The CDR3 nucleotides are TGTGCCAGCAGCGCCAGGGGAGCGGGGCATGCAGATACGCAGTATTTT.

The chain employs TRBV4-3 and TRBJ2-2; 10 positions match TRBD2. V was clipped by 3 bases and J by 5 bases; unmatched bases: 9. This CDR3 comprises 17 residues. Germline CDR1 is LGHNA and CDR2 is YSLEER. This CDR3 reads CASSQGLSGRGTGELFF. The CDR3 coding sequence is TGCGCCAGCAGCCAGGGTCTGAGCGGGAGGGGGACCGGGGAGCTGTTTTTT.

The rearrangement uses TRBV6-5 and TRBJ2-1; 9 bases are a match to TRBD1. The J segment lost 4 bases and the V segment lost 2 bases, leaving 3 bases of the junction unmatched. Looked up from germline, CDR1 is MNHEY and CDR2 is SVGAGI. The CDR3 consists of 15 residues. The CDR3 region has the DNA TGTGCCAGCAGTTACGGGACAGGGATTTACAATGAGCAGTTCTTC. This sequence encodes CASSYGTGIYNEQFF.

V and J are TRBV7-9 and TRBJ2-1; TRBD1 aligns across 9 bases. After removal of 4 bases from V and 7 bases from J, the junction contained 5 bases not matched to a gene. The CDR3 consists of 14 residues. Germline V gives CDR1 SEHNR, CDR2 FQNEAQ (reference sequence). CDR3 sequence (DNA): TGTGCCAGCAGCTCCACAGGGGGCCGGAATGAGCAGTTCTTC. As protein: CASSSTGGRNEQFF.

The rearrangement joins TRBV7-6 to TRBJ1-5, with D possibly being TRBD1 (5 bases). The CDR3 is 15 residues long. V lost 0 bases to trimming and J lost 6 bases, with 12 bases between them. Germline CDR1 is SGHVS and CDR2 is FNYEAQ. CDR3 DNA sequence: TGTGCCAGCAGCTTAGCCCAGGGCCCGGGTCAGCCCCAGCATTTT. This translates into CASSLAQGPGQPQHF. Complete variable domain (other parts from reference TRBV7-6 and TRBJ1-5): GAGVSQSPRYKVTKRGQDVALRCDPISGHVSLYWYRQALGQGPEFLTYFNYEAQQDKSGLPNDRFSAERPEGSISTLTIQRTEQRDSAMYRCASSLAQGPGQPQHFGDGTRLSIL.

The V call is TRBV4-3, the J call TRBJ2-5; a weak D match, TRBD1 (6 bases). The CDR3 has 15 amino acids. CDR1 is LGHNA, CDR2 YSLEER, per germline. V was cut by 0 bases and J by 1 base, with 9 bases left in between. CDR3 protein: CASSQDAGVQETQYF. DNA for the CDR3: TGCGCCAGCAGCCAAGATGCAGGGGTCCAAGAGACCCAGTACTTC.

J is TRBJ1-2 and V is TRBV20-1; D is uncertain. Deletions cut 5 bases from V and 3 bases from J, with 7 bases between. Germline-derived CDR1 and CDR2 are DFQATT and SNEGSKA (reference sequence). The CDR3 is made up of 11 amino acids. CDR3: CSASRDYGYTF. CDR3 sequence (DNA): TGCAGTGCTTCAAGAGACTATGGCTACACCTTC.

This clone was observed a handful of times. The chain uses TRBV19 and TRBJ1-1; tentatively, D is TRBD1 (6 bases). V was pared by 8 bases and J by 0 bases, with 13 bases between. The CDR3 totals 14 residues. Germline CDR1 is LNHDA and CDR2 is SQIVND (reference sequence). Here the CDR3 reads CASGTGRLNTEAFF. The CDR3 DNA sequence: TGTGCCAGTGGAACAGGGCGATTGAACACTGAAGCTTTCTTT.